One and the same sample provided the 15 T cell receptor beta chains below, sequenced in a study of blood T cell repertoires in COVID-19. Repertoires were generated with immunoSEQ multiplex PCR, while TCRdb's copy carries only in-frame clones and drops some. Of 140,000 to 150,000 clones detected, roughly 84% appear once; the ten largest clones hold 7% to 9.5%. Sequenced sample: peripheral blood. The receptor set was obtained from a man aged 25-45 years with COVID-19, enrolled during active disease.

This rearrangement joins TRBV28 to TRBJ1-5, with D perhaps TRBD1 (6 bases). CDR3 length: 17 residues. Per the germline V gene, CDR1 is MDHEN and CDR2 is SYDVKM. Trimming took 3 bases from V and 2 from J, leaving 17 bases between them. CDR3 residues: CASSLDFQGRRNQPQHF. Here the CDR3 DNA reads TGTGCCAGCAGTTTGGATTTTCAGGGGCGGCGCAATCAGCCCCAGCATTTT.

The chain combines TRBV11-2 with TRBJ2-1; 7 bases fit TRBD2. CDR3 size: 15 residues. Germline CDR1 SGHAT, CDR2 FQNNGV. J was trimmed by 7 bases and V by 0 bases; bases with no gene match: 6. The CDR3 here is CASSLDRGSGNEQFF. In DNA form, the CDR3 reads TGTGCCAGCAGCTTAGATCGCGGGAGCGGAAATGAGCAGTTCTTC.

V is TRBV7-9 and J is TRBJ1-1, with no clear D. This CDR3 comprises 15 residues. Trimming shortened V by 4 bases and J by 0 bases, and 12 bases separated the two germline ends. CDR1 and CDR2 from the germline V gene are SEHNR and FQNEAQ (reference sequence). The DNA for the CDR3 is TGTGCCAGCAGCTATTCTCGAGGGATGAACACTGAAGCTTTCTTT. Amino acids: CASSYSRGMNTEAFF.

The rearrangement joins TRBV28 to TRBJ1-2, with D possibly TRBD1 on 5 matching bases. Germline CDR1 reads MDHEN; CDR2 reads SYDVKM. The CDR3 spans 12 residues. V dropped 5 bases and J dropped 2 bases, with 6 bases sitting between them. Here the CDR3 reads CASSDSNYGYTF. CDR3 nucleotide sequence: TGTGCCAGCAGTGACAGCAACTATGGCTACACCTTC.

V and J are TRBV27 and TRBJ1-1; 8 bases fit TRBD1. In germline, CDR1 is MNHEY, CDR2 SMNVEV (reference sequence). There are 14 residues in the CDR3. The CDR3 region is CAVRGTGMNTEAFF. For the CDR3, the DNA is TGTGCAGTAAGAGGGACAGGCATGAACACTGAAGCTTTCTTT.

J is TRBJ2-7 and V is TRBV24-1; 12 positions agree with TRBD1. The ends lost 6 bases at V and 7 bases at J; junction bases unmatched: 9. The CDR3 sequence is 15 residues long. Germline assignment: CDR1 KGHDR and CDR2 SFDVKD. CDR3 residues: CATSHPGQGAGEQYF. The CDR3 DNA reads TGTGCCACCAGTCACCCGGGACAGGGGGCTGGGGAGCAGTACTTC.

This sequence joins TRBV12-3 or TRBV12-4 and TRBJ1-3, with a tentative D call TRBD1 (6 bases). The V end lost 5 bases, the J end lost 7 bases, and 12 bases lay between the germline ends. The CDR3 totals 13 residues. The CDR3: CASSPGTSNTIYF. CDR3 nucleotide sequence: TGTGCCAGCAGTCCGGGGACAAGCAACACCATATATTTT.

The gene calls are TRBV24-1 and TRBJ1-2; weak D call: TRBD1 (5 bases). The V gene's germline CDR1 is KGHDR and CDR2 SFDVKD. V lost 6 bases and J 3 bases, leaving 13 bases between the germline ends. This CDR3 is built from 14 residues. The CDR3 nucleotides read TGTGCCACCAGTACATTGACAGAATACTATGGCTACACCTTC. The encoded protein is CATSTLTEYYGYTF.

In DNA form, the CDR3 reads TGTGCCAGCAGTTACCGGGGGGGGCCGAACTCACCCCTCCACTTT. This gives the protein CASSYRGGPNSPLHF. The chain employs TRBV6-2 or TRBV6-3 and TRBJ1-6; TRBD1 is a possible D gene (6 bases). The V end was cut by 2 bases, the J end by 10 bases, with 15 bases between. The CDR3 covers 15 residues. Germline-derived CDR1 and CDR2 are MNHEY and SVGEGT.

V and J are TRBV5-5 and TRBJ2-7; no definite D call. Germline-derived CDR1 and CDR2 are SGHKS and YYEKEE (reference sequence). The CDR3 has 13 amino acids. Trimming took 1 base from V and 5 from J, leaving 10 bases between them. The CDR3 DNA sequence: TGTGCCAGCAGCTTGCGGGTGGTGAACGAGCAGTACTTC. It is translated as CASSLRVVNEQYF.

A note on this clone: The junction and the germline gene differ at one end; a read error may be behind it. The V and J genes are TRBV29-1 and TRBJ1-2, with 8 bases identical to TRBD1. This CDR3 contains 13 residues. Germline V gives CDR1 SQVTM, CDR2 ANQGSEA. CDR3 in DNA: TGCAGCGTTGAAACAGTGAGGGACAGGATTCATGCCTTC. As protein: CSVETVRDRIHAF.

V is TRBV6-6 and J is TRBJ2-1; D is possibly TRBD2 (7 bases). The CDR3 consists of 12 residues. Germline V gene lookup returns CDR1 MNHNY and CDR2 SVGAGI (reference sequence). The V end lost 7 bases, the J end lost 8 bases, and 12 bases lay between the germline ends. In nucleotides, the CDR3 is TGTGCCAGCACCCCGGGGGGCCATGAGCAGTTCTTC. This sequence encodes CASTPGGHEQFF.

This rearrangement joins TRBV30 to TRBJ2-4; tentative D call: TRBD1 (5 bases). The germline V gene encodes CDR1 GTSNPN and CDR2 SVGIG (reference sequence). V gave up 6 bases and J gave up 15 bases, with 15 bases separating them. This CDR3 is built from 10 residues. CDR3 coding DNA: TGTGCCTGTTCTAGGGGCAGAACGTACTTC. Its protein product is CACSRGRTYF.

The chain joins TRBV18 to TRBJ2-6, with a weak D call TRBD1 (6 bases). Trimming took off 4 bases at V and 2 bases at J, with 6 bases between the two ends. Germline CDR1 KGHSH, CDR2 LQKENI. CDR3 length: 14 residues. CDR3 protein: CASSQGAGANVLTF. For the CDR3, the DNA is TGTGCCAGCTCACAGGGGGCTGGGGCCAACGTCCTGACTTTC.

The rearrangement uses TRBV7-9 and TRBJ2-7; 7 nucleotides line up with TRBD2. CDR3 length: 16 amino acids. Germline CDR1 and CDR2: SEHNR and FQNEAQ (reference sequence). J gave up 2 bases and V 1 base, and 8 bases lay outside the gene matches. This chain's CDR3 is CASSLELSGPPYEQYF. CDR3 DNA sequence: TGTGCCAGCAGCTTAGAACTTAGCGGGCCCCCCTACGAGCAGTACTTC. Full variable domain (remainder filled in from reference TRBV7-9 and TRBJ2-7): DTGVSQNPRHKITKRGQNVTFRCDPISEHNRLYWYRQTLGQGPEFLTYFQNEAQLEKSRLLSDRFSAERPKGSFSTLEIQRTEQGDSAMYLCASSLELSGPPYEQYFGPGTRLTVT.